This T cell receptor (beta chain) is from a study of shared clonotypes between healthy human individuals. Whole-study results and caveats: Across several donors, naive CD4 shared roughly 5%, naive CD8 under 4%, memory CD4 2% to 2.5%, memory CD8 0.4% to 0.5%. Sample collection involved blood only; tissue repertoires are likely different.

Assay execution took place at the deep level. Data came from immunoSEQ multiplex PCR; TCRdb stores just in-frame clones and leaves some out. The repertoire consists of about 680,000 clones, with approximately 90% occurring once and the leading ten covering 24%. With regard to this clone: The antigen remains unidentified.

The CDR3 consists of 17 residues. The germline gives CDR1 MDHEN, CDR2 SYDVKM. V shed 2 bases and J shed 3 bases, with 20 bases lying between them. Positive CCR7 selection of CD45RO-negative cells yielded the naive CD8 cells, and terminally differentiated effector memory CD45RA+ cells were excluded. The sequence was obtained from a man aged 30 to 39 in good health. Input material: naive CD8+ T cells sorted from blood. The V and J genes are TRBV28 and TRBJ2-7; maybe TRBD2 (5 bases). CDR3 nucleotides: TGTGCCAGCAGTTTACCAGACTATTCAAACGTTGACTACGAGCAGTACTTC. Translation gives CASSLPDYSNVDYEQYF.